This T cell receptor beta chain was documented in a study of technical replicates of blood from several donors. This clone is a singleton in its sample. The CDR3 is made up of 14 amino acids. CDR1 MNHEY and CDR2 SMNVEV come from the germline V gene (reference sequence). Trimming removed 5 bases from V and 9 bases from J; junction bases left unmatched: 10. Some clones are missing from TCRdb's copy, which holds only in-frame ones; the method was immunoSEQ multiplex PCR. The table lists about 88,000 clones, approximately 90% of them singletons. The source is a human donor in good health. Sequencing input: T cells isolated from PBMCs. V usage is TRBV27 and J usage is TRBJ2-5; 9 bases line up with TRBD2. In DNA, the CDR3 is TGTGCCAGCAGTGTAGCGGGAGTGGGTCTCGCCCAGTACTTC. Translated: CASSVAGVGLAQYF.